The TCR beta chain under discussion was sequenced for a study of CXCR3-negative and CXCR3-positive naive CD8 T cells. General study points: CXCR3-positive naive cells had more hydrophobic TRB CDR3s than CXCR3-negative naive cells.

The CDR3 has 15 amino acids. CDR1 and CDR2 from the germline V gene are MNHEY and SVGAGI. All TRB cDNA libraries came from 5' RACE performed with UMI labels. TCRdb reworked the 5' RACE reads into one entry per CDR3 protein, no DNA. The table gives roughly 140,000 distinct CDR3 sequences; the top ten clones make up 0.25% to 0.3% of it. A remark on this clonotype: Its matching antigen is unknown.

The V gene is TRBV6-5, the J gene TRBJ2-5; the TRBD1 assignment by TCRdb is unverifiable without DNA. The clonotype originates from a human donor in good health. Some clones in this sample may be carry-over from other donors' samples. Material for sequencing was naive CXCR3+ CD8+ T cells from blood. Subset noted: CD45RO-CCR7+CD27+CD95- naive CD8+ T cells expressing CXCR3 (TNR3+). The CDR3 spells CASSDRVGAKETQYF.